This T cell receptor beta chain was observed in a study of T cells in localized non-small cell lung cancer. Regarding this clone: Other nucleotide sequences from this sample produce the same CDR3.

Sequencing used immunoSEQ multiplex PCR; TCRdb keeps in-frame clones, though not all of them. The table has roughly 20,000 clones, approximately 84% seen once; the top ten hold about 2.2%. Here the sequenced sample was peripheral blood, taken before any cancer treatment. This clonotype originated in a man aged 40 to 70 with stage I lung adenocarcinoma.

Here the CDR3 reads CATSRGDGSSYEQYF. In DNA form, the CDR3 reads TGTGCCACCAGCAGAGGGGACGGGAGCTCCTACGAGCAGTACTTC. The chain recombines TRBV15 with TRBJ2-7; D possibly corresponds to TRBD2 (6 bases). Germline V gene data show CDR1 as LNHNV and CDR2 as YYDKDF (reference sequence). CDR3 length: 15 amino acids. V was pared by 1 base and J by 0 bases, with 10 bases between.